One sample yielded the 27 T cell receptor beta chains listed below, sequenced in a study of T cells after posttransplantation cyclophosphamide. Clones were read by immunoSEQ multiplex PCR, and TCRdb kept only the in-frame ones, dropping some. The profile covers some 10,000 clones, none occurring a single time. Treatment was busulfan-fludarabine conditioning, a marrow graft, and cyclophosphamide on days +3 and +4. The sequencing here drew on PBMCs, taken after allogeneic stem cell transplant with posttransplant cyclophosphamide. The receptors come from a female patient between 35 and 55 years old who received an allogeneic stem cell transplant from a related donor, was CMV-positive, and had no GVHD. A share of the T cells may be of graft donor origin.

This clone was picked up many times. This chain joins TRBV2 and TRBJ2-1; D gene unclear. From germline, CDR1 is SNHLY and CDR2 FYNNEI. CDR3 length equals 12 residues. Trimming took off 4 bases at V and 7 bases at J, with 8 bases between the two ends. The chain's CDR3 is CASSALPNEQFF. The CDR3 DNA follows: TGTGCCAGCAGTGCCCTTCCGAATGAGCAGTTCTTC. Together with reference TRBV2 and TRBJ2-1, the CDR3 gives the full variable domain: EPEVTQTPSHQVTQMGQEVILRCVPISNHLYFYWYRQILGQKVEFLVSFYNNEISEKSEIFDDQFSVERPDGSNFTLKIRSTKLEDSAMYFCASSALPNEQFFGPGTRLTVL.

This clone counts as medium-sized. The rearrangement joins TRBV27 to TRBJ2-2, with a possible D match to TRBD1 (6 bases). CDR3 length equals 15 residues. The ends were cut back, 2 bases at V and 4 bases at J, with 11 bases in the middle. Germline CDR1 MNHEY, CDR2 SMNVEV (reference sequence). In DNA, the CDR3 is TGTGCCAGCAGTTTAGCAGGGGTGGGCACCGGGGAGCTGTTTTTT. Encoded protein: CASSLAGVGTGELFF.

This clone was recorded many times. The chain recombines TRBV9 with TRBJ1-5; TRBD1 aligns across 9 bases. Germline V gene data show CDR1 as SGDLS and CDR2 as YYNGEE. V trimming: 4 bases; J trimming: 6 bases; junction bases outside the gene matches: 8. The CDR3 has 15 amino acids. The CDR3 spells CASSTGQGLGQPQHF. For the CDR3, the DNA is TGTGCCAGCAGCACGGGACAGGGTTTGGGTCAGCCCCAGCATTTT.

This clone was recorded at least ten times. The CDR3 nucleotides are TGTGCCAGTAGTATTGCTCACAGCCCGGGCAATCAGCCCCAGCATTTT. The encoded protein is CASSIAHSPGNQPQHF. The chain is built from TRBV19 and TRBJ1-5; unclear D gene. With 3 bases removed from V and 2 bases from J, the gap between germline ends came to 14 bases. The CDR3 is 16 residues long. Germline V lookup: CDR1 LNHDA, CDR2 SQIVND (reference sequence).

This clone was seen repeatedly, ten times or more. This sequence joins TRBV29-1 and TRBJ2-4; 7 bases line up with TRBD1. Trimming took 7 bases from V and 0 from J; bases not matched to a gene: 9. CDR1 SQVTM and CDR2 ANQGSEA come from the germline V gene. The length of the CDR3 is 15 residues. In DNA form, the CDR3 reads TGCAGCGGGACGGGACAGATCGTAGCCAAAAACATTCAGTACTTC. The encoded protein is CSGTGQIVAKNIQYF.

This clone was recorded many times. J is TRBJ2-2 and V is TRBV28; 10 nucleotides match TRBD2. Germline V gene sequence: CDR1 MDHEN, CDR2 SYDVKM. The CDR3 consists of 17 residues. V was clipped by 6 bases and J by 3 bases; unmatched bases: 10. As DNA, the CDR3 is TGTGCCAGCAGCACCTCTAGCGGGAGTTGGGACACCGGGGAGCTGTTTTTT. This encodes CASSTSSGSWDTGELFF.

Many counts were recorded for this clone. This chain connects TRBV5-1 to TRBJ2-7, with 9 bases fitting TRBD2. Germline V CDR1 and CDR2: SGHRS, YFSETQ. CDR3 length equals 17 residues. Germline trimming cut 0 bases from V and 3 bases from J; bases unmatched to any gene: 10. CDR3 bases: TGCGCCAGCAGCTTGGTGGCTAGCGGGGACTATATCTACGAGCAGTACTTC. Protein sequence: CASSLVASGDYIYEQYF. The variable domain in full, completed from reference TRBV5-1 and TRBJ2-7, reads KAGVTQTPRYLIKTRGQQVTLSCSPISGHRSVSWYQQTPGQGLQFLFEYFSETQRNKGNFPGRFSGRQFSNSRSEMNVSTLELGDSALYLCASSLVASGDYIYEQYFGPGTRLTVT.

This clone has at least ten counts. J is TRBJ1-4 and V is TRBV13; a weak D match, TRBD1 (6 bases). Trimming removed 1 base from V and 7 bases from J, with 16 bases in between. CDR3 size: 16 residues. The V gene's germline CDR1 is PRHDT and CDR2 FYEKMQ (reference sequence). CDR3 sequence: CASSLDRGANGEKLFF. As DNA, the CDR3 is TGTGCCAGCAGCTTAGATCGGGGGGCGAACGGTGAAAAACTGTTTTTT.

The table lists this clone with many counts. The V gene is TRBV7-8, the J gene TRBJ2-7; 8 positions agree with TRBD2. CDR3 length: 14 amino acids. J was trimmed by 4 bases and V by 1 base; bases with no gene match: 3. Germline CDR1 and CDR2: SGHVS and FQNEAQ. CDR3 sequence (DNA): TGTGCCAGCAGCTTAGACGGGAGGGGGTACGAGCAGTACTTC. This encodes CASSLDGRGYEQYF.

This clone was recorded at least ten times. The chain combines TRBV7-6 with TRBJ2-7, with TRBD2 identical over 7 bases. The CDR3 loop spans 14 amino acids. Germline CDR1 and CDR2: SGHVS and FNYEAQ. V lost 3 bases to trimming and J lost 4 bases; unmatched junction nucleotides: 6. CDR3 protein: CASSFIGEGYEQYF. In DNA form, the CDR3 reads TGTGCCAGCAGCTTTATCGGGGAGGGGTACGAGCAGTACTTC. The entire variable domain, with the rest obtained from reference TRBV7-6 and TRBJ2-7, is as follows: GAGVSQSPRYKVTKRGQDVALRCDPISGHVSLYWYRQALGQGPEFLTYFNYEAQQDKSGLPNDRFSAERPEGSISTLTIQRTEQRDSAMYRCASSFIGEGYEQYFGPGTRLTVT.

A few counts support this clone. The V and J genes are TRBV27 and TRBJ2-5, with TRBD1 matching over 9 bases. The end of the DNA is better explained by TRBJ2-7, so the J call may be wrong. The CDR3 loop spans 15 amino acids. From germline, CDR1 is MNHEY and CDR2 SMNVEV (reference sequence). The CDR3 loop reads CASSFVGTGKDEQYF. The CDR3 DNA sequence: TGTGCCAGCAGTTTTGTAGGGACAGGGAAGGACGAGCAGTACTTC.

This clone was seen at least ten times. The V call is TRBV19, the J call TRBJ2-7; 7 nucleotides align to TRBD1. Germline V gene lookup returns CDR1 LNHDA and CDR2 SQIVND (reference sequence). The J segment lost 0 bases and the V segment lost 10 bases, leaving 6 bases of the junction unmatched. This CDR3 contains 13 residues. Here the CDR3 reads CATRQGPSYEQYF. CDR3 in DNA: TGTGCCACCCGACAGGGTCCCTCCTACGAGCAGTACTTC. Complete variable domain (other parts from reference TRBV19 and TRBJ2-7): DGGITQSPKYLFRKEGQNVTLSCEQNLNHDAMYWYRQDPGQGLRLIYYSQIVNDFQKGDIAEGYSVSREKKESFPLTVTSAQKNPTAFYLCATRQGPSYEQYFGPGTRLTVT.

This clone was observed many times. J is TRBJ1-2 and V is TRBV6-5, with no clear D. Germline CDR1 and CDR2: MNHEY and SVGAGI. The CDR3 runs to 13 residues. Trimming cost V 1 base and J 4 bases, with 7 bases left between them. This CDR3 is CASSYYRSYGYTF. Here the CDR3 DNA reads TGTGCCAGCAGTTACTACCGGAGCTATGGCTACACCTTC.

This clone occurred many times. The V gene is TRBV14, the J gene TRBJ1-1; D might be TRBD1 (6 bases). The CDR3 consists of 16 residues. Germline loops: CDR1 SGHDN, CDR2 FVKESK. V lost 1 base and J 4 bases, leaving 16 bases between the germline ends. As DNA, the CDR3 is TGTGCCAGCAGCCAAGTTGGGGGGGCTAGGGGCACTGAAGCTTTCTTT. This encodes CASSQVGGARGTEAFF.

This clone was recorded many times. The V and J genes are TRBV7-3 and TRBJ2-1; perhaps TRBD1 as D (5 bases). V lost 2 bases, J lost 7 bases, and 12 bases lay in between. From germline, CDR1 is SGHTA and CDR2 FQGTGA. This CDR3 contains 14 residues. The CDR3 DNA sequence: TGTGCCAGCAGCTTAGGGCAGGGTATAAATGAGCAGTTCTTC. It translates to CASSLGQGINEQFF.

In nucleotides, the CDR3 is TGTGCCAGCAGCTTGACAGGGGGGGGGTACGAGCAGTACTTC. It codes for CASSLTGGGYEQYF. V is TRBV5-4 and J is TRBJ2-7, with a possible D match to TRBD1 (8 bases). The CDR3 is made up of 14 amino acids. CDR1 is SGHNT, CDR2 YYREEE, per germline (reference sequence). V lost 1 base and J lost 4, with 12 bases in between.

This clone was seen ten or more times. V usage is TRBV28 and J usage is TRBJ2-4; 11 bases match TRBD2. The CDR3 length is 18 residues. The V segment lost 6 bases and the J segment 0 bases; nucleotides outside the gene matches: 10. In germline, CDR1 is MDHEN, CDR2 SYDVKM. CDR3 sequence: CASRPLGLAASAKNIQYF. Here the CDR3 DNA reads TGTGCCAGCAGACCCCTGGGACTAGCGGCCTCAGCCAAAAACATTCAGTACTTC.

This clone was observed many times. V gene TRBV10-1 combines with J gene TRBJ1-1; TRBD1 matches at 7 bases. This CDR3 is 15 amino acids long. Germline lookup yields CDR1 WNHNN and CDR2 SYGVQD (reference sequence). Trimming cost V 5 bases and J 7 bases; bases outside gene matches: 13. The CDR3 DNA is TGCGCCAGCAGTCCGACAGGGTCATATCCTGATGAAGCTTTCTTT. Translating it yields CASSPTGSYPDEAFF.

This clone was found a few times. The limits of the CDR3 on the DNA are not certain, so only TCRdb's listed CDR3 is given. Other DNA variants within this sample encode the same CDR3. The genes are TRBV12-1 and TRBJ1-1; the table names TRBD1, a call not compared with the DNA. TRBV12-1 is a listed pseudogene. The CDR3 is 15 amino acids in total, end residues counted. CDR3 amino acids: CASSFGRGSNTEAFF.

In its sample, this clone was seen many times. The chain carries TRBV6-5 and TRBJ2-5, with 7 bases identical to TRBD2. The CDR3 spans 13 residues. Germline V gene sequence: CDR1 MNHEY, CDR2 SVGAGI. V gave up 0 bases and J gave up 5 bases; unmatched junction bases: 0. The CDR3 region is CASSYSGGETQYF. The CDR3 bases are TGTGCCAGCAGTTACTCCGGGGGGGAGACCCAGTACTTC.

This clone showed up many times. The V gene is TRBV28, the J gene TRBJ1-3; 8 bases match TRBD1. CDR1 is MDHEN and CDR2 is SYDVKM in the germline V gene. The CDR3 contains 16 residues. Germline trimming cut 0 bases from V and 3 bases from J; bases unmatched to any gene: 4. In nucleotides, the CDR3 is TGTGCCAGCAGTTTATGGACAGGGGAGGGTGGAAACACCATATATTTT. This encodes CASSLWTGEGGNTIYF.

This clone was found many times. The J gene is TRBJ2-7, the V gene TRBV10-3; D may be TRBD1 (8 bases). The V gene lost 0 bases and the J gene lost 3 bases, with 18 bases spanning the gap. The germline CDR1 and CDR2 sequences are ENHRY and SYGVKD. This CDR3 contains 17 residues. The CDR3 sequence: CAISESGGTGGDYEQYF. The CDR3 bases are TGTGCCATCAGTGAGTCAGGTGGTACAGGGGGGGACTACGAGCAGTACTTC.

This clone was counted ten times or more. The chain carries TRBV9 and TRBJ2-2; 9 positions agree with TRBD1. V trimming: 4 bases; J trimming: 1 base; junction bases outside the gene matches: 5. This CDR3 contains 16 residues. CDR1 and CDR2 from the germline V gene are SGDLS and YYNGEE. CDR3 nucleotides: TGTGCCAGCAGCACCCGACAGGGGGGGAACACCGGGGAGCTGTTTTTT. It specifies CASSTRQGGNTGELFF.

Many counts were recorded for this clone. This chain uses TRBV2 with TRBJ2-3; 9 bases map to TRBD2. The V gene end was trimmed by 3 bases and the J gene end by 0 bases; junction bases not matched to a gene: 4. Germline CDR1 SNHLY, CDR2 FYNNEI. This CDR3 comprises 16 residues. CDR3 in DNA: TGTGCCAGCAGTGAGTGGCTAGCGGGGAGCACAGATACGCAGTATTTT. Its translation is CASSEWLAGSTDTQYF.

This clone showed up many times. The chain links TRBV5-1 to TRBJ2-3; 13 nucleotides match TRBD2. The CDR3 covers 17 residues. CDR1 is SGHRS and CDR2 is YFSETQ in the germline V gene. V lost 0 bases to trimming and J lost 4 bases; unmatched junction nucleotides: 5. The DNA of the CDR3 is TGCGCCAGCAGCTTGGCGGCCGGACTAGCGGGAGCAGATACGCAGTATTTT. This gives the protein CASSLAAGLAGADTQYF.

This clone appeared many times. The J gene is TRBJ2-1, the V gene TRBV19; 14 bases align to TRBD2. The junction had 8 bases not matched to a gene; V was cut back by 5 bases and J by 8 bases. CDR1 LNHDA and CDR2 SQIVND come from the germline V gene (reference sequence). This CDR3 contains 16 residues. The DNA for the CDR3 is TGTGCCAGTAGTGCAGGTGGGACTAGCGGGAGACATGAGCAGTTCTTC. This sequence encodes CASSAGGTSGRHEQFF.

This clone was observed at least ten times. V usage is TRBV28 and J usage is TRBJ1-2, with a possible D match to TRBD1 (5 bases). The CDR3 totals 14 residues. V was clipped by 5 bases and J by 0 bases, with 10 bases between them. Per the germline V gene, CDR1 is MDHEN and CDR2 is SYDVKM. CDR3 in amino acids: CASSQDRPNYGYTF. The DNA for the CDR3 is TGTGCCAGCAGTCAAGACAGACCTAACTATGGCTACACCTTC.